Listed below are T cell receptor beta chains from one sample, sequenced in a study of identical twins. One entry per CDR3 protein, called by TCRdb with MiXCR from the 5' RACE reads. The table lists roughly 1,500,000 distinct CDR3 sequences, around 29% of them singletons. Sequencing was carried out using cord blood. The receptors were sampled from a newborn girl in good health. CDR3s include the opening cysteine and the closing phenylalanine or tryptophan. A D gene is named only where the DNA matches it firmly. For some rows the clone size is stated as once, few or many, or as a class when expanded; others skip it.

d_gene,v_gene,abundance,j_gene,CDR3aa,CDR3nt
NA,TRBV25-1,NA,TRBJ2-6,CASSEGFHSSGANVLTF,TGTGCCAGCAGTGAGGGCTTCCATAGCTCTGGGGCCAACGTCCTGACTTTC
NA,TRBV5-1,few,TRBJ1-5,CASSLEGRDQPQHF,TGCGCCAGCAGCTTGGAAGGCAGGGATCAGCCCCAGCATTTT
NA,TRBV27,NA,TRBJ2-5,CASSLEGPLETQYF,TGTGCCAGCAGTTTAGAGGGGCCGCTGGAGACCCAGTACTTC
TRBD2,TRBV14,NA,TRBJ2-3,CASKQSGSADTQYF,TGTGCCAGCAAACAAAGCGGGAGCGCTGATACGCAGTATTTT
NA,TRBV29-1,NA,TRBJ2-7,CSVETRQAPYEQYF,TGCAGCGTTGAAACTCGACAGGCCCCCTACGAGCAGTACTTC
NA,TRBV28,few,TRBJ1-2,CASSFNGRNYGYTF,TGTGCCAGCAGTTTTAACGGTCGTAACTATGGCTACACCTTC
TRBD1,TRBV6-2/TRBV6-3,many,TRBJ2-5,CASSWTGRETQYF,TGTGCCAGCAGTTGGACAGGGCGGGAGACCCAGTACTTC
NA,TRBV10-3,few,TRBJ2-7,CAMSAEPEEQYF,TGTGCCATGTCAGCAGAACCGGAGGAGCAGTACTTC
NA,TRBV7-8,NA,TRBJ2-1,CASSSVRSLARNSYNEQFF,TGTGCCAGCAGCTCCGTTCGCTCGTTAGCGAGAAACTCCTACAATGAGCAGTTCTTC
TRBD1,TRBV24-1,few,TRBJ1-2,CATSDDRGEYGYTF,TGTGCCACCAGTGATGACAGGGGCGAATATGGCTACACCTTC
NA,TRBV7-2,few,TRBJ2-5,CASTASGLYQETQYF,TGTGCCAGCACCGCATCGGGGCTCTACCAAGAGACCCAGTACTTC
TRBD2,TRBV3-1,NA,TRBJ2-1,CASSQALAGGRNEQFF,TGTGCCAGCAGCCAAGCCCTAGCGGGAGGTCGCAATGAGCAGTTCTTC
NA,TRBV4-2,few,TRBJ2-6,CASSQGVNSGANVLTF,TGTGCCAGCAGCCAAGGGGTGAACTCTGGGGCCAACGTCCTGACTTTC
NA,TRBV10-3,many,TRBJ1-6,CAIRDTFYNSPLHF,TGTGCCATCCGGGACACCTTTTATAATTCACCCCTCCACTTT
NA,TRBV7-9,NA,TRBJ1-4,CASSLVGTDTNEKLFF,TGTGCCAGCAGCTTAGTAGGGACCGATACTAATGAAAAACTGTTTTTT
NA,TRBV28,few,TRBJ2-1,CASSLGLGSSYNEQFF,TGTGCCAGCAGTTTGGGACTCGGAAGCTCCTACAATGAGCAGTTCTTC
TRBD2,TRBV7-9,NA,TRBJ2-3,CASILSGNADMQYF,TGTGCCAGCATCTTAAGCGGGAATGCAGATATGCAGTATTTT
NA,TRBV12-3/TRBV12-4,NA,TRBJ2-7,CASSPRLVAYNEQYF,TGTGCCAGCAGTCCCCGACTAGTAGCCTACAATGAGCAGTACTTC
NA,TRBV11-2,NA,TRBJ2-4,CASSLEQPNIQYF,TGTGCCAGCAGCTTAGAGCAGCCAAACATTCAGTACTTC
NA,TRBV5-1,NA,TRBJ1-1,CASSRVGIAEAFF,TGCGCCAGCAGCCGGGTGGGGATAGCTGAAGCTTTCTTT
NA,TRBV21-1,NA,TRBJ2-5,CASSKTSEETQYF,TGTGCCAGCAGCAAGACTAGCGAAGAGACCCAGTACTTC
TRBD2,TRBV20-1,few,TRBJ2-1,CSALPGTGGPHYNEQFF,TGCAGTGCTCTTCCCGGAACGGGGGGGCCACACTACAATGAGCAGTTCTTC
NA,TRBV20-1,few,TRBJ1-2,CSAHRGARGYGYTF,TGCAGTGCTCATCGCGGGGCCCGGGGCTATGGCTACACCTTC
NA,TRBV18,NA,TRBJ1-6,CASSPLGTAYNSPLHF,TGTGCCAGCTCACCACTCGGGACTGCTTATAATTCACCCCTCCACTTT
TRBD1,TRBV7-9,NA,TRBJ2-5,CASSQGQGGETRYF,TGTGCCAGCAGCCAGGGACAGGGAGGAGAGACCCGGTACTTC
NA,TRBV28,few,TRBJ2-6,CASSFFVSGANVLTF,TGTGCCAGCAGTTTCTTCGTTTCTGGGGCCAACGTCCTGACTTTC
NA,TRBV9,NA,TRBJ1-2,CASSVVQGGNGYTF,TGTGCCAGCAGCGTAGTCCAGGGAGGTAATGGCTACACCTTC
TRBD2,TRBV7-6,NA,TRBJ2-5,CASRHRLAGQETQYF,TGTGCCAGCAGGCACCGACTAGCGGGGCAAGAGACCCAGTACTTC
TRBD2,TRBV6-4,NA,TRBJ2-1,CASSDSTGGYYNEQFF,TGTGCCAGCAGTGACTCAACGGGAGGGTATTACAATGAGCAGTTCTTC
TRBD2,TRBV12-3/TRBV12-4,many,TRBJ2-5,CASSFPPGGQETQYF,TGTGCCAGCAGTTTTCCTCCGGGGGGGCAAGAGACCCAGTACTTC
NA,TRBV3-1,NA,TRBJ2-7,CASSHTPGHNEQYF,TGTGCCAGCAGCCACACACCGGGACACAATGAGCAGTACTTC
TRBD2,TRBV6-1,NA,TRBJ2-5,CASSEDSGGSGTQYF,TGTGCCAGCAGTGAAGATAGCGGGGGCTCAGGGACCCAGTACTTC
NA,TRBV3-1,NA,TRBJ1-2,CASSQLHGYTF,TGTGCCAGCAGCCAACTCCACGGCTACACCTTC
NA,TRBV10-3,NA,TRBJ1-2,CAISVGRYDGYTF,TGTGCCATCAGTGTTGGAAGGTATGATGGCTACACCTTC
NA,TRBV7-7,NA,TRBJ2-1,CAGSPSGSSYNEQFF,TGTGCTGGCAGCCCGAGCGGTAGCTCCTACAATGAGCAGTTCTTC
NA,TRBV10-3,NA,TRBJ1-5,CAITGNQPQHF,TGTGCCATCACAGGGAATCAGCCCCAGCATTTT
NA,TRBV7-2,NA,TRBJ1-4,CASSLAGSGVREKLFF,TGTGCCAGCAGCTTAGCGGGGTCCGGAGTCAGGGAAAAACTGTTTTTT
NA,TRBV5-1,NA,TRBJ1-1,CASSLGRAGNTEAFF,TGCGCCAGCAGCTTGGGTAGGGCGGGTAACACTGAAGCTTTCTTT
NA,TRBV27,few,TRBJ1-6,CASKSFIQSSYNSPLHF,TGTGCCAGCAAATCATTTATACAGAGCTCCTATAATTCACCCCTCCACTTT
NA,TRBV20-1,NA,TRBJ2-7,CSAKDPFWRDSYEQYF,TGCAGTGCTAAAGACCCGTTTTGGCGGGACTCCTACGAGCAGTACTTC
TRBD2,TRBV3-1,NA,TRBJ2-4,CASSQYGGGDIQYF,TGTGCCAGCAGCCAATACGGCGGGGGAGACATTCAGTACTTC
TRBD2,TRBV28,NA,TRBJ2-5,CASSFWTSGTETQYF,TGTGCCAGCAGTTTCTGGACTAGCGGGACGGAGACCCAGTACTTC
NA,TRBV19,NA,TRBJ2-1,CASSRYSVQFF,TGTGCCAGTAGTAGATATTCAGTGCAGTTCTTC
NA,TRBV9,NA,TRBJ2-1,CASSVGTPNNEQFF,TGTGCCAGCAGCGTAGGGACGCCCAACAATGAGCAGTTCTTC